The 29 T cell receptor beta chains below were found in one sample sequenced in a study of blood T cell repertoires in COVID-19. Some clones are missing from TCRdb's copy, which holds only in-frame ones; the method was immunoSEQ multiplex PCR. The table lists approximately 58,000 clones, over 75% of them singletons. Sequencing input: peripheral blood. Every receptor here comes from a man in his 60s with COVID-19, enrolled during active disease.

V gene TRBV6-5 combines with J gene TRBJ1-2; possible D gene TRBD1, 5 bases. This CDR3 region has 13 residues. V was shortened by 4 bases and J by 4 bases, with 10 bases between the two germline ends. The germline V gene has CDR1 MNHEY and CDR2 SVGAGI. The CDR3 DNA reads as TGTGCCAGCAGTTGGGACGGGAGCTATGGCTACACCTTC. Translating gives CASSWDGSYGYTF.

The CDR3 sequence is CAWRQSSYNSPLHF. The CDR3 bases are TGTGCCTGGAGACAGAGCTCCTATAATTCACCCCTCCACTTT. V is TRBV30 and J is TRBJ1-6; D unresolved. The CDR3 contains 14 residues. V lost 3 bases and J lost 0, with 6 bases in between. The germline CDR1 and CDR2 sequences are GTSNPN and SVGIG (reference sequence).

This clone was counted between two and nine times. V usage is TRBV11-3 and J usage is TRBJ2-5; D may be TRBD2 (6 bases). The CDR3 has 16 amino acids. The V gene lost 0 bases and the J gene lost 3 bases, with 14 bases spanning the gap. Germline assignment: CDR1 SGHNT and CDR2 YENEEA. CDR3 sequence: CASSLDRVWGEETQYF. In nucleotides, the CDR3 is TGTGCCAGCAGCTTAGATAGGGTCTGGGGGGAAGAGACCCAGTACTTC.

This chain connects TRBV7-2 to TRBJ1-3; D gene ambiguous. This CDR3 is 14 amino acids long. With 5 bases removed from V and 4 bases from J, the gap between germline ends came to 12 bases. Germline V gives CDR1 SGHTA, CDR2 FQGNSA. CDR3: CASSPRLAGNTIYF. DNA of the CDR3: TGTGCCAGCAGCCCACGACTGGCAGGAAACACCATATATTTT.

V usage is TRBV5-4 and J usage is TRBJ2-5; weak D call: TRBD1 (5 bases). Germline CDR1 reads SGHNT; CDR2 reads YYREEE (reference sequence). Trimming took 0 bases from V and 5 from J, leaving 8 bases between them. The CDR3 runs 13 residues. DNA for the CDR3: TGTGCCAGCAGCTTGGCAGGGTGGGAGACCCAGTACTTC. The encoded protein is CASSLAGWETQYF.

In its sample, this clone was seen once. The V call is TRBV18, the J call TRBJ2-1, with TRBD1 as a possible D gene (6 bases). V lost 5 bases and J lost 4, with 12 bases in between. The CDR3 length is 14 residues. The germline CDR1 and CDR2 sequences are KGHSH and LQKENI. The CDR3 protein is CASSGQGPYNEQFF. The CDR3 region has the DNA TGTGCCAGCTCAGGGCAGGGGCCATACAATGAGCAGTTCTTC.

The V call is TRBV5-1, the J call TRBJ2-1; 8 bases match TRBD2. The CDR3 runs to 15 residues. V lost 5 bases to trimming and J lost 6 bases; unmatched junction nucleotides: 10. Per germline, CDR1 SGHRS and CDR2 YFSETQ. CDR3 sequence (DNA): TGCGCCAGCAGTCTTAGCGGGGCGGAACTCAATGAGCAGTTCTTC. Translating it yields CASSLSGAELNEQFF. Using reference TRBV5-1 and TRBJ2-1 for the parts outside the CDR3, the full variable domain is KAGVTQTPRYLIKTRGQQVTLSCSPISGHRSVSWYQQTPGQGLQFLFEYFSETQRNKGNFPGRFSGRQFSNSRSEMNVSTLELGDSALYLCASSLSGAELNEQFFGPGTRLTVL.

The genes are TRBV14 and TRBJ1-6; D is possibly TRBD1 (6 bases). Germline V gene data show CDR1 as SGHDN and CDR2 as FVKESK. Deletions cut 3 bases from V and 6 bases from J, with 15 bases between. The CDR3 runs to 16 residues. The CDR3 DNA reads as TGTGCCAGCAGCCACCTCCAGGGGAAAGTTAATTCACCCCTCCACTTT. It is translated as CASSHLQGKVNSPLHF.

This clone was observed a few times. The chain joins TRBV2 to TRBJ2-1; 8 positions match TRBD1. CDR1 SNHLY and CDR2 FYNNEI come from the germline V gene. The V segment lost 7 bases and the J segment 6 bases; nucleotides outside the gene matches: 11. This CDR3 spans 15 amino acids. CDR3 amino acids: CASTQGARGGNEQFF. CDR3 bases: TGTGCCAGCACCCAGGGGGCCCGCGGTGGCAATGAGCAGTTCTTC.

Only a few counts were recorded for this clone. The chain uses TRBV11-1 and TRBJ1-2, with D possibly matching TRBD1 (6 bases). V dropped 6 bases and J dropped 10 bases, with 15 bases sitting between them. The CDR3 consists of 12 residues. Germline CDR1 reads SGHAT; CDR2 reads FQDESV (reference sequence). As DNA, the CDR3 is TGTGCCAGCAGTCCCAAGACAGGAAACTACACCTTC. Encoded protein: CASSPKTGNYTF.

The rearrangement joins TRBV5-1 to TRBJ2-2; TRBD1 agrees at 8 bases. This CDR3 is 15 amino acids long. Germline CDR1 is SGHRS and CDR2 is YFSETQ. With 5 bases clipped from V and 1 base from J, the junction kept 4 bases outside the gene matches. The CDR3 loop reads CASRTGTGNTGELFF. The CDR3 DNA is TGCGCCAGCAGGACCGGGACAGGGAACACCGGGGAGCTGTTTTTT. Full variable domain (remainder filled in from reference TRBV5-1 and TRBJ2-2): KAGVTQTPRYLIKTRGQQVTLSCSPISGHRSVSWYQQTPGQGLQFLFEYFSETQRNKGNFPGRFSGRQFSNSRSEMNVSTLELGDSALYLCASRTGTGNTGELFFGEGSRLTVL.

This clone appeared a single time. The genes are TRBV2 and TRBJ1-5; possibly TRBD1 for D (6 bases). V gave up 4 bases and J gave up 7 bases, with 14 bases separating them. Germline V lookup: CDR1 SNHLY, CDR2 FYNNEI. The CDR3 is made up of 14 amino acids. The CDR3 here is CASSGTGIRQPQHF. CDR3 in DNA: TGTGCCAGCAGTGGAACAGGGATCAGGCAGCCCCAGCATTTT.

V is TRBV27 and J is TRBJ2-5, with D uncertain. V was shortened by 8 bases and J by 2 bases, with 12 bases between the two germline ends. The germline V gene encodes CDR1 MNHEY and CDR2 SMNVEV (reference sequence). CDR3 length: 13 amino acids. The CDR3 spells CASRPWAQETQYF. CDR3 in DNA: TGTGCCAGCCGCCCGTGGGCTCAAGAGACCCAGTACTTC.

This chain connects TRBV6-6 to TRBJ2-7; TRBD1 matches at 7 bases. This CDR3 is built from 13 residues. The J segment lost 1 base and the V segment lost 7 bases, leaving 4 bases of the junction unmatched. In germline, CDR1 is MNHNY, CDR2 SVGAGI (reference sequence). DNA for the CDR3: TGTGCCAGCACTATACAGGGGTCCTACGAGCAGTACTTC. Its translation: CASTIQGSYEQYF.

The chain employs TRBV4-3 and TRBJ2-4; 10 positions match TRBD2. V trimming: 1 base; J trimming: 5 bases; junction bases outside the gene matches: 2. CDR3 length: 15 residues. Germline V CDR1 and CDR2: LGHNA, YSLEER. The CDR3 loop reads CASSQGLAGENIQYF. CDR3 nucleotides: TGCGCCAGCAGCCAAGGGCTAGCGGGGGAAAACATTCAGTACTTC.

This clone came up a few times. The chain links TRBV27 to TRBJ1-5, with D maybe TRBD1 (5 bases). V was cut by 10 bases and J by 7 bases, with 20 bases left in between. The CDR3 is 14 residues long. Germline assignment: CDR1 MNHEY and CDR2 SMNVEV (reference sequence). The CDR3 here is CATSPGGNVQPQHF. Written as DNA, the CDR3 is TGTGCCACCTCCCCCGGGGGGAATGTGCAGCCCCAGCATTTT.

The V and J genes are TRBV24-1 and TRBJ2-1; 7 positions match TRBD1. This CDR3 has 13 amino acids. The V gene's germline CDR1 is KGHDR and CDR2 SFDVKD. With V trimmed by 4 bases and J by 8 bases, 4 bases remained unmatched. The DNA for the CDR3 is TGTGCCACCAGTGACTGGGACAGCCATGAGCAGTTCTTC. Its translation: CATSDWDSHEQFF.

This chain uses TRBV5-4 with TRBJ2-1; possible D gene TRBD1, 5 bases. Trimming pared 3 bases from V and 8 bases from J, leaving 12 bases between. This CDR3 spans 13 amino acids. Germline values: CDR1 SGHNT, CDR2 YYREEE (reference sequence). CDR3 in DNA: TGTGCCAGCAGCTCAAGAAGCAGGGATGAGCAGTTCTTC. This translates into CASSSRSRDEQFF.

The chain combines TRBV11-3 with TRBJ2-1; 9 bases match TRBD1. V was pared by 3 bases and J by 6 bases, with 6 bases of the junction left unmatched. Germline CDR1 is SGHNT and CDR2 is YENEEA. CDR3 size: 15 residues. Here the CDR3 reads CASSFGQGTANEQFF. The CDR3 nucleotides are TGTGCCAGCAGCTTCGGACAGGGGACAGCCAATGAGCAGTTCTTC.

This clone has a single count. This chain connects TRBV10-3 to TRBJ2-3, with TRBD1 as a possible D gene (5 bases). The germline V gene encodes CDR1 ENHRY and CDR2 SYGVKD. The CDR3 runs 13 residues. V dropped 6 bases and J dropped 2 bases, with 9 bases sitting between them. Written as DNA, the CDR3 is TGTGCCATCAGAACAGGAATCACAGATACGCAGTATTTT. Encoded protein: CAIRTGITDTQYF.

This chain connects TRBV7-3 to TRBJ2-1; 13 bases fit TRBD2. Trimming at V came to 1 base and at J to 5 bases, leaving 5 bases not matched to a gene. This CDR3 is built from 17 residues. Germline CDR1 reads SGHTA; CDR2 reads FQGTGA. The CDR3 bases are TGTGCCAGCAGCTTAAAGGTGGGACTAGCGGGACACAATGAGCAGTTCTTC. This translates into CASSLKVGLAGHNEQFF. The whole variable domain, remainder taken from reference TRBV7-3 and TRBJ2-1, is GAGVSQTPSNKVTEKGKYVELRCDPISGHTALYWYRQSLGQGPEFLIYFQGTGAADDSGLPNDRFFAVRPEGSVSTLKIQRTERGDSAVYLCASSLKVGLAGHNEQFFGPGTRLTVL.

This chain uses TRBV30 with TRBJ2-7; D gene uncertain. Between the trimmed V and J ends, which lost 3 bases and 0 bases, there was a span of 9 bases. Per germline, CDR1 GTSNPN and CDR2 SVGIG (reference sequence). The CDR3 is made up of 13 amino acids. CDR3 protein: CAWRITSSYEQYF. The CDR3 bases are TGTGCCTGGAGAATAACGAGCTCCTACGAGCAGTACTTC.

The CDR3 DNA reads as TGCGCCAGCAGCTTTGGGGGCGCGGAGGGCTACACCTTC. Protein product: CASSFGGAEGYTF. This chain links TRBV5-1 with TRBJ1-2; TRBD1 might be the D (6 bases). The germline gives CDR1 SGHRS, CDR2 YFSETQ. This CDR3 region has 13 residues. V was shortened by 2 bases and J by 8 bases, with 13 bases between the two germline ends.

This clone occurred a few times. V and J are TRBV6-1 and TRBJ1-2; D possibly corresponds to TRBD1 (5 bases). The germline V gene has CDR1 MNHNS and CDR2 SASEGT. This CDR3 spans 11 amino acids. V shed 2 bases and J shed 10 bases, with 8 bases lying between them. The CDR3 spells CASSEWGDYTF. The CDR3 nucleotides are TGTGCCAGCAGTGAATGGGGCGACTACACCTTC.

The rearrangement uses TRBV5-6 and TRBJ1-6, with 8 bases fitting TRBD1. The CDR3 is 17 amino acids. CDR1 SGHDT and CDR2 YYEEEE come from the germline V gene. The trim removed 4 bases at V and 3 bases at J, leaving 9 bases unmatched. CDR3: CASSPRTGGLYNSPLHF. The CDR3 DNA is TGTGCCAGCAGCCCCCGTACAGGGGGACTCTATAATTCACCCCTCCACTTT.

V is TRBV2 and J is TRBJ2-5; 7 positions agree with TRBD1. The CDR3 contains 13 residues. Germline V gene sequence: CDR1 SNHLY, CDR2 FYNNEI. V shed 9 bases and J 1 base; nucleotides not matched to a gene: 5. The CDR3 spells CASTGTAQETQYF. DNA for the CDR3: TGTGCCAGTACTGGGACAGCCCAAGAGACCCAGTACTTC.

This chain uses TRBV5-5 with TRBJ1-3; D remains ambiguous. Trimming pared 5 bases from V and 4 bases from J, leaving 19 bases between. Germline lookup yields CDR1 SGHKS and CDR2 YYEKEE (reference sequence). CDR3 length: 16 amino acids. CDR3 bases: TGTGCCAGCAGTTCAAGGAGGGAAGTAACCGGAAACACCATATATTTT. Residues: CASSSRREVTGNTIYF.

V gene TRBV5-1 combines with J gene TRBJ2-5; D remains ambiguous. Deletions cut 0 bases from V and 4 bases from J, with 7 bases between. Germline CDR1 and CDR2: SGHRS and YFSETQ. The length of the CDR3 is 13 residues. This CDR3 reads CASSLGLRETQYF. In DNA, the CDR3 is TGCGCCAGCAGCTTGGGTCTCCGAGAGACCCAGTACTTC.

The V call is TRBV7-8, the J call TRBJ1-1; 7 bases map to TRBD1. Germline CDR1 and CDR2: SGHVS and FQNEAQ. The J segment lost 6 bases and the V segment lost 5 bases, leaving 6 bases of the junction unmatched. This CDR3 has 13 residues. The CDR3 coding sequence is TGTGCCAGCAGCCTAGGGACAGCATCTGAAGCTTTCTTT. This translates into CASSLGTASEAFF.